This TCR beta chain was recovered during a study of blood T cell repertoires in COVID-19. Overall study: From T cells, B-cell-depleted T cells, or PBMCs came the material, which was cDNA or gDNA.

Clones were read by immunoSEQ multiplex PCR, and TCRdb kept only the in-frame ones, dropping some. The sample includes tens of thousands of clones, 88% of them seen just once. The CDR3 extends over 15 amino acids. Germline assignment: CDR1 SGHTA and CDR2 FQGNSA. V dropped 1 base and J dropped 2 bases, with 10 bases sitting between them. The receptor's source is a man in his fifties with active COVID-19. The sample comprised peripheral blood. The rearrangement joins TRBV7-2 to TRBJ2-3; D remains unclear. As DNA, the CDR3 is TGTGCCAGCAGCTTAGTCCGGGTTACCACAGATACGCAGTATTTT. This translates into CASSLVRVTTDTQYF.